Shown below are 9 T cell receptor beta chains from a single sample sequenced in a study of molecular identifiers for immune sequencing clone quantification. MiXCR, run by TCRdb on the PCR reads, gives a single entry per CDR3 protein. This table holds approximately 550,000 distinct CDR3 sequences, about a quarter found once. Input material: naive CD8+ T cells from blood, with Jurkat cell RNA spiked in. Subset noted: FACS-sorted CD8+CD4-CCR7+CD45RA+ naive T cells. The source of these receptors is a human donor in good health. Some libraries in this study had Jurkat cell RNA spiked in.

At least ten counts were recorded for this clonotype. This chain links TRBV27 with TRBJ1-6; the D is unclear. The germline V gene encodes CDR1 MNHEY and CDR2 SMNVEV (reference sequence). The CDR3 sequence is 12 residues long. Deletions cut 3 bases from V and 10 bases from J, with 7 bases between. The CDR3 loop reads CASSFLSSPLHF. CDR3 DNA sequence: TGTGCCAGCAGTTTCCTGAGCTCACCCCTCCACTTT.

Points on this clonotype: This clone may be a read error of a much larger clone one base away. CDR3 in amino acids: CASSYRAGNTGEPFF. DNA of the CDR3: TGTGCCAGCAGTTACCGGGCAGGGAACACCGGGGAGCCGTTTTTT. The chain uses TRBV6-2 or TRBV6-3 and TRBJ2-2; D assignment may be TRBD1 or TRBD2 (5 bases each). Germline V gene data show CDR1 as MNHEY and CDR2 as SVGEGT. This CDR3 spans 15 amino acids.

This clonotype appeared a few times. This chain links TRBV4-3 with TRBJ2-3; D gene unclear. Germline V gene data show CDR1 as LGHNA and CDR2 as YSLEER. The CDR3 is made up of 14 amino acids. Deletions cut 1 base from V and 5 bases from J, with 10 bases between. The CDR3 region is CASSQGSNVDTQYF. DNA for the CDR3: TGCGCCAGCAGCCAAGGGTCCAATGTAGATACGCAGTATTTT.

In its sample, this clonotype was seen many times. The chain joins TRBV30 to TRBJ1-1, with 7 bases matching TRBD1. This CDR3 spans 13 amino acids. The trim removed 5 bases at V and 4 bases at J, leaving 7 bases unmatched. From germline, CDR1 is GTSNPN and CDR2 SVGIG (reference sequence). CDR3 nucleotides: TGTGCCTGGCAACAGGGGTTTGGCACTGAAGCTTTCTTT. Translation: CAWQQGFGTEAFF.

This clonotype was observed a handful of times. The rearrangement joins TRBV7-9 to TRBJ2-3, with 11 nucleotides matching TRBD2. V was pared by 5 bases and J by 2 bases, with 15 bases of the junction left unmatched. CDR1 is SEHNR, CDR2 FQNEAQ, per germline (reference sequence). This CDR3 region has 19 residues. Here the CDR3 reads CASSPRASGGPLLTDTQYF. The DNA for the CDR3 is TGTGCCAGCAGCCCTCGGGCTAGCGGGGGGCCACTACTCACAGATACGCAGTATTTT.

As concerns this clonotype: At one end, the junction sequence differs from germline, possibly due to a read error. The chain recombines TRBV20-1 with TRBJ1-5; tentative D call: TRBD1 (5 bases). The CDR3 has 16 residues. CDR1 and CDR2 from the germline V gene are DFQATT and SNEGSKA (reference sequence). CDR3 in amino acids: CGARDLWGSSNQPQHF. The CDR3 DNA follows: TGCGGTGCTAGAGATCTTTGGGGCAGTAGCAATCAGCCCCAGCATTTT.

Details on this clonotype: Mismatch with germline at one junction end may stem from a read error. The CDR3 sequence is CASSFPGTGDKYAQSF. CDR3 in DNA: TGTGCCAGCAGTTTCCCCGGGACAGGGGATAAGTACGCGCAGTCCTTC. This sequence joins TRBV6-2 or TRBV6-3 and TRBJ2-7; 10 bases line up with TRBD1. The CDR3 runs to 16 residues. The germline CDR1 and CDR2 sequences are MNHEY and SVGEGT.

This clonotype was observed many times. This chain links TRBV7-2 with TRBJ2-1, with TRBD2 matching 14 bases. The CDR3 totals 17 residues. J lost 7 bases, V lost 4 bases, and 9 bases had no gene match. Germline values: CDR1 SGHTA, CDR2 FQGNSA. CDR3 residues: CASSSRLAGGPVNEQFF. The CDR3 nucleotides read TGTGCCAGCAGCTCCCGACTAGCGGGGGGGCCTGTGAATGAGCAGTTCTTC.

Comments on this clonotype: This sequence may be a read error, since a much larger clone differs from it by one base. This CDR3 fails to terminate in the conserved phenylalanine or tryptophan, so it likely reflects a read error. CDR3 nucleotide sequence: TGTGCCAGCAGAAAGGACGGAAGAAATAGCAATCAGCCCCAGCATTCT. This sequence encodes CASRKDGRNSNQPQHS. The chain joins TRBV2 to TRBJ1-5; no clear D. V was pared by 6 bases and J by 0 bases, with 15 bases between. Per the germline V gene, CDR1 is SNHLY and CDR2 is FYNNEI. This CDR3 has 16 residues.